Each of the 11 T cell receptor beta chains below was sequenced from the same sample in a study of T cell responses to AZD1222 COVID-19 vaccine (dated by TCRdb to about 2021). The meaning of the sample's time point label: baseline before first vaccination. The library was prepared using the immunoSEQ multiplex PCR assay. Not all clones reach the TCRdb copy of this immuneACCESS table, which keeps in-frame sequences only. Checked studies attribute under half of the gap to unresolved V genes and leave the rest unexplained. The sample table contains 120,000 or so clones; only one count was recorded for about 87% of them. The ten largest clones capture over 1.5% of the sample. The sequencing used peripheral blood, collected on day 0 of AZD1222 vaccination. The receptor set was obtained from an adult in good health.

The V and J genes are TRBV6-1 and TRBJ2-7, with D perhaps matching TRBD2 (5 bases). The CDR3 runs to 13 residues. Germline-derived CDR1 and CDR2 are MNHNS and SASEGT. V was clipped by 2 bases and J by 7 bases, with 12 bases between them. CDR3 sequence (DNA): TGTGCCAGCAGTGAATCAATGGAGGTTGAGCAGTACTTC. Translating gives CASSESMEVEQYF.

The J gene is TRBJ2-7, the V gene TRBV14; D is unresolved. V lost 0 bases and J lost 4, with 13 bases in between. CDR1 and CDR2 from the germline V gene are SGHDN and FVKESK. This CDR3 has 15 residues. CDR3 nucleotide sequence: TGTGCCAGCAGCCAAGAATTCCCCATGTTGTACGAGCAGTACTTC. Residues: CASSQEFPMLYEQYF.

V usage is TRBV9 and J usage is TRBJ2-1; D is possibly TRBD1 (5 bases). In germline, CDR1 is SGDLS, CDR2 YYNGEE. V shed 1 base and J shed 4 bases, with 15 bases lying between them. The CDR3 loop spans 16 amino acids. The CDR3 protein is CASSVSGAPGYNEQFF. CDR3 nucleotide sequence: TGTGCCAGCAGCGTATCGGGCGCACCAGGGTACAATGAGCAGTTCTTC.

This chain uses TRBV6-5 with TRBJ2-7, with TRBD1 matching over 8 bases. The CDR3 contains 15 residues. CDR1 is MNHEY, CDR2 SVGAGI, per germline. The junction had 5 bases not matched to a gene; V was cut back by 4 bases and J by 0 bases. The CDR3 bases are TGTGCCAGCAGTTCCCCCGGGACAGGCTCCTACGAGCAGTACTTC. It encodes CASSSPGTGSYEQYF.

The genes are TRBV29-1 and TRBJ2-7; D is tentatively TRBD1 or TRBD2 (5 bases each). Germline loops: CDR1 SQVTM, CDR2 ANQGSEA. The length of the CDR3 is 11 residues. Trimming removed 7 bases from V and 2 bases from J, with 9 bases in between. CDR3 amino acids: CSARDPYEQYF. CDR3 bases: TGCAGCGCCAGGGACCCCTACGAGCAGTACTTC.

This clone occurred once. V usage is TRBV3-1 (or the pseudogene TRBV3-2) and J usage is TRBJ2-2; 15 positions match TRBD2. Germline V lookup: CDR1 LGHDT, CDR2 YNNKEL (reference sequence). Trimming cost V 4 bases and J 6 bases; bases outside gene matches: 0. The CDR3 is made up of 15 amino acids. Here the CDR3 reads CASSRTSGRAGELFF. The CDR3 DNA reads TGTGCCAGCAGCCGGACTAGCGGGAGGGCCGGGGAGCTGTTTTTT.

This rearrangement joins TRBV20-1 to TRBJ1-5; D not resolved. The V gene lost 3 bases and the J gene lost 2 bases, with 14 bases spanning the gap. This CDR3 comprises 15 residues. The germline V gene encodes CDR1 DFQATT and CDR2 SNEGSKA (reference sequence). CDR3 loop: CSASYTNLGNQPQHF. The CDR3 nucleotides read TGCAGTGCTAGTTACACAAACCTGGGCAATCAGCCCCAGCATTTT.

The rearrangement joins TRBV7-2 to TRBJ1-2; 12 positions match TRBD1. The J segment lost 8 bases and the V segment lost 4 bases, leaving 5 bases of the junction unmatched. Germline V gene data show CDR1 as SGHTA and CDR2 as FQGNSA. The CDR3 is made up of 14 amino acids. Here the CDR3 DNA reads TGTGCCAGCAGCTCCGGGACAGGGGGCAACGGCTACACCTTC. It translates to CASSSGTGGNGYTF.

The V gene is TRBV11-2, the J gene TRBJ2-7, with 9 bases aligning to TRBD1. This CDR3 spans 17 amino acids. Germline assignment: CDR1 SGHAT and CDR2 FQNNGV. V shed 4 bases, J shed 1 base, and the junction held 11 bases outside the gene matches. DNA for the CDR3: TGTGCCAGCAGCTCGCCGGGACAGGGAAGAATGTCCTACGAGCAGTACTTC. Its translation is CASSSPGQGRMSYEQYF.

The chain links TRBV5-1 to TRBJ1-5; D unresolved. The V end lost 0 bases, the J end lost 3 bases, and 4 bases lay between the germline ends. From germline, CDR1 is SGHRS and CDR2 YFSETQ. CDR3 size: 13 residues. CDR3 loop: CASSLGPNQPQHF. The CDR3 nucleotides are TGCGCCAGCAGCTTGGGGCCCAATCAGCCCCAGCATTTT.

The genes are TRBV7-9 and TRBJ2-1; no reliable D call. Germline V lookup: CDR1 SEHNR, CDR2 FQNEAQ (reference sequence). CDR3 length equals 16 residues. Trimming took 5 bases from V and 1 from J, leaving 15 bases between them. The CDR3 reads CASSITSGLSYNEQFF. In DNA form, the CDR3 reads TGTGCCAGCAGCATCACGTCCGGGCTTTCCTACAATGAGCAGTTCTTC.